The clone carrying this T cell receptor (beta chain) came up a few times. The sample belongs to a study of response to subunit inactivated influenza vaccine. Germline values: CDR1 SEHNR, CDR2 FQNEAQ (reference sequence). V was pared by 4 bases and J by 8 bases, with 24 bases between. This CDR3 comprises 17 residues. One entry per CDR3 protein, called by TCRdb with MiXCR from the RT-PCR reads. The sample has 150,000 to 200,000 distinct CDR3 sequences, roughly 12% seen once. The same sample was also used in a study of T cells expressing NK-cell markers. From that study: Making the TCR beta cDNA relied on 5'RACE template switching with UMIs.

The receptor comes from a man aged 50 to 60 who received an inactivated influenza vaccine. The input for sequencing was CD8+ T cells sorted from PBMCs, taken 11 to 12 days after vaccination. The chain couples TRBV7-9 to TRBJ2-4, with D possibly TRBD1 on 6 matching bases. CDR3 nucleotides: TGTGCCAGCAGCTCACCCGCCTGGACAGTCGGGGCGGACATTCAGTACTTC. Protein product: CASSSPAWTVGADIQYF. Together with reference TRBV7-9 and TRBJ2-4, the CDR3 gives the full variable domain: DTGVSQNPRHKITKRGQNVTFRCDPISEHNRLYWYRQTLGQGPEFLTYFQNEAQLEKSRLLSDRFSAERPKGSFSTLEIQRTEQGDSAMYLCASSSPAWTVGADIQYFGAGTRLSVL.